This TCR beta chain was found in a study of cytomegalovirus exposure and HLA in healthy donors. This CDR3 has 14 amino acids. V shed 6 bases and J 0 bases; nucleotides not matched to a gene: 2. Germline CDR1 and CDR2: SGHVS and FNYEAQ. On this clone itself: A read error may explain this, as a much larger clone is one base away.

With 60 Vbeta and 13 Jbeta primers, the PCR was carried out. TCRdb's table, derived via immunoSEQ multiplex PCR, lists solely in-frame clones and lacks some. Of roughly 100,000 clones listed, more than 80% were seen once; the top ten hold roughly 6%. This chain connects TRBV7-6 to TRBJ2-3; 8 bases match TRBD2. This sequence was found in a man between 18 and 29 years old in good health and CMV-seronegative. The sample comprised PBMCs. CDR3 DNA: TGTGCCAGCAGTCCTAGCGGGAGCACAGATACGCAGTATTTT. Protein: CASSPSGSTDTQYF.